Shown below are 21 T cell receptor beta chains from a single sample sequenced in a study of T cell responses to AZD1222 COVID-19 vaccine. The table came from immunoSEQ multiplex PCR; TCRdb's copy has only in-frame clones and leaves some out. The table shows over 85,000 clones, with 81% occurring only once. The sequenced sample was peripheral blood, obtained on day 0 of AZD1222 vaccination. Receptors originate from an adult in good health.

V and J are TRBV9 and TRBJ2-1; 11 bases are a match to TRBD2. Per germline, CDR1 SGDLS and CDR2 YYNGEE. Trimming took 4 bases from V and 9 from J; bases not matched to a gene: 9. The CDR3 runs to 15 residues. The CDR3 is CASSPRLAGWGEQFF. CDR3 in DNA: TGTGCCAGCAGCCCGCGACTAGCGGGGTGGGGTGAGCAGTTCTTC.

This clone was observed once. The chain joins TRBV4-3 to TRBJ2-3; D is uncertain. V was trimmed by 0 bases and J by 2 bases, leaving 12 bases between them. Germline V gene data show CDR1 as LGHNA and CDR2 as YSLEER. This CDR3 comprises 16 residues. CDR3: CASSQEMAANTDTQYF. The CDR3 DNA reads as TGCGCCAGCAGCCAAGAGATGGCGGCCAACACAGATACGCAGTATTTT.

This chain links TRBV6-5 with TRBJ2-7; 8 bases are a match to TRBD2. This CDR3 is 15 amino acids long. The J segment lost 4 bases and the V segment lost 2 bases, leaving 7 bases of the junction unmatched. Germline V lookup: CDR1 MNHEY, CDR2 SVGAGI. The CDR3: CASSYGAGGVYEQYF. The CDR3 region has the DNA TGTGCCAGCAGTTACGGGGCGGGGGGTGTGTACGAGCAGTACTTC.

CDR3 loop: CASSSSTGGADTQYF. In nucleotides, the CDR3 is TGTGCCAGCAGCTCCTCAACCGGGGGGGCAGATACGCAGTATTTT. The genes are TRBV7-7 and TRBJ2-3; 8 nucleotides match TRBD2. In germline, CDR1 is SSHAT, CDR2 FNYEAQ (reference sequence). The CDR3 is 15 residues long. V trimming: 4 bases; J trimming: 4 bases; junction bases outside the gene matches: 7.

This chain connects TRBV11-1 to TRBJ1-1; D is unclear. CDR3 length equals 13 residues. Germline loops: CDR1 SGHAT, CDR2 FQDESV (reference sequence). V was shortened by 6 bases and J by 5 bases, with 13 bases between the two germline ends. The CDR3 loop is CASRGFVSTEAFF. The CDR3 DNA reads as TGTGCCAGCAGAGGGTTTGTCTCGACTGAAGCTTTCTTT.

V gene TRBV6-5 combines with J gene TRBJ1-5; 8 bases fit TRBD1. The CDR3 extends over 15 amino acids. Germline CDR1 MNHEY, CDR2 SVGAGI. Germline trimming cut 0 bases from V and 6 bases from J; bases unmatched to any gene: 4. The CDR3 loop is CASSYSQGALQPQHF. Here the CDR3 DNA reads TGTGCCAGCAGTTACTCGCAGGGGGCCCTTCAGCCCCAGCATTTT.

This clone was seen a few times. The genes are TRBV12-3 or TRBV12-4 and TRBJ2-7, with a weak D call TRBD2 (6 bases). V was cut by 4 bases and J by 6 bases, with 13 bases left in between. This CDR3 comprises 13 residues. CDR3 sequence reads: CASSWRGDREQYF. In DNA form, the CDR3 reads TGTGCCAGCAGTTGGAGGGGTGATCGCGAGCAGTACTTC.

The chain uses TRBV27 and TRBJ1-5; no clear D gene. Trimming pared 4 bases from V and 3 bases from J, leaving 19 bases between. The CDR3 totals 17 residues. CDR1 is MNHEY and CDR2 is SMNVEV in the germline V gene (reference sequence). The CDR3 nucleotides are TGTGCCAGCAGTTCTCGGTTAGGTGAACAACTCAATCAGCCCCAGCATTTT. This encodes CASSSRLGEQLNQPQHF.

The chain carries TRBV28 and TRBJ1-2, with D unresolved. Per the germline V gene, CDR1 is MDHEN and CDR2 is SYDVKM. Trimming stripped 1 base from V and 0 bases from J, with 9 bases between. The CDR3 is made up of 15 amino acids. The CDR3 is CASSLFRAANYGYTF. The CDR3 coding sequence is TGTGCCAGCAGTTTATTTCGGGCTGCTAACTATGGCTACACCTTC.

The V and J genes are TRBV7-2 and TRBJ2-3; D is undetermined. Looked up from germline, CDR1 is SGHTA and CDR2 is FQGNSA. V shed 10 bases and J shed 1 base, with 21 bases lying between them. CDR3 length: 16 residues. CDR3 nucleotides: TGTGCCAACTACTCGGGCCCCTCCTGTGGCACAGATACGCAGTATTTT. Amino acids: CANYSGPSCGTDTQYF.

The chain carries TRBV18 and TRBJ1-4, with D perhaps TRBD1 (5 bases). Trimming stripped 6 bases from V and 8 bases from J, with 16 bases between. Germline lookup yields CDR1 KGHSH and CDR2 LQKENI. The CDR3 has 14 amino acids. CDR3 amino acids: CASSQGLGKEKLFF. The CDR3 nucleotides are TGTGCCAGCTCGCAGGGTTTAGGAAAGGAAAAACTGTTTTTT.

The rearrangement links TRBV6-5 to TRBJ2-7, with 7 bases fitting TRBD2. The CDR3 loop spans 12 amino acids. V trimming: 10 bases; J trimming: 4 bases; junction bases outside the gene matches: 7. The V gene's germline CDR1 is MNHEY and CDR2 SVGAGI. CDR3 nucleotide sequence: TGTGCCATCGGACTAGAATCATACGAGCAGTACTTC. It is translated as CAIGLESYEQYF.

The chain carries TRBV7-8 and TRBJ2-5; no firm D call. The V gene lost 4 bases and the J gene lost 5 bases, with 17 bases spanning the gap. From germline, CDR1 is SGHVS and CDR2 FQNEAQ. The CDR3 sequence is 15 residues long. The CDR3 nucleotides are TGTGCCAGCAGCTCCCGCCGGCCCTTGGGGGAGACCCAGTACTTC. Translation gives CASSSRRPLGETQYF.

The rearrangement uses TRBV6-2 or TRBV6-3 and TRBJ1-1; D perhaps matches TRBD1 (5 bases). The CDR3 consists of 14 residues. Germline CDR1 and CDR2: MNHEY and SVGEGT. The V end lost 6 bases, the J end lost 8 bases, and 19 bases lay between the germline ends. The CDR3 loop is CASSDGGTQKEAFF. CDR3 DNA: TGTGCCAGCAGCGACGGCGGGACCCAGAAAGAAGCTTTCTTT.

This chain connects TRBV3-1 (or the pseudogene TRBV3-2) to TRBJ2-7; D is undetermined. This CDR3 contains 11 residues. The germline V gene has CDR1 LGHDT and CDR2 YNNKEL (reference sequence). The ends were cut back, 1 base at V and 6 bases at J, with 4 bases in the middle. The chain's CDR3 is CASSQGPEQYF. The CDR3 DNA reads TGTGCCAGCAGCCAAGGCCCCGAGCAGTACTTC.

This clone was found a few times. V gene TRBV5-1 combines with J gene TRBJ1-2; 10 bases fit TRBD1. This CDR3 is built from 14 residues. CDR1 SGHRS and CDR2 YFSETQ come from the germline V gene. The J segment lost 3 bases and the V segment lost 4 bases, leaving 3 bases of the junction unmatched. CDR3 residues: CASSRGQGDYGYTF. The DNA of the CDR3 is TGCGCCAGCAGCCGTGGACAGGGGGACTATGGCTACACCTTC.

Concerning this clone itself: This CDR3 is also generated by other DNA sequences in the sample. The rearrangement links TRBV28 to TRBJ2-7; TRBD1 or TRBD2 may be the D gene (5 bases each). Germline CDR1 is MDHEN and CDR2 is SYDVKM. Trimming stripped 2 bases from V and 4 bases from J, with 9 bases between. This CDR3 comprises 13 residues. CDR3 DNA sequence: TGTGCCAGCAGTTTAGGGGGTGTTTACGAGCAGTACTTC. It encodes CASSLGGVYEQYF.

This clone was seen a few times. The chain employs TRBV4-3 and TRBJ2-1; D is perhaps TRBD1 (5 bases). Trimming pared 0 bases from V and 4 bases from J, leaving 10 bases between. CDR3 size: 15 residues. Germline V gives CDR1 LGHNA, CDR2 YSLEER. The CDR3 coding sequence is TGCGCCAGCAGCCAAGATGGGAACAGGTACAATGAGCAGTTCTTC. Translating it yields CASSQDGNRYNEQFF.

Note on this clone: The sample has other DNA sequences that encode this CDR3 too. The V and J genes are TRBV28 and TRBJ2-6; D perhaps matches TRBD1 (6 bases). The CDR3 sequence is 16 residues long. Per germline, CDR1 MDHEN and CDR2 SYDVKM. The germline V and J ends were trimmed by 5 bases and 4 bases, with 15 bases remaining between them. In DNA, the CDR3 is TGTGCCAGCAGTCCCCCCAGGGGATCCGGGGCCAACGTCCTGACTTTC. It encodes CASSPPRGSGANVLTF.

This clone was detected only a few times. The CDR3 bases are TGTGCCAGCTCCCCTGACATCTCTGGGGCCAACGTCCTGACTTTC. Its translation is CASSPDISGANVLTF. The rearrangement joins TRBV18 to TRBJ2-6; D call uncertain. Looked up from germline, CDR1 is KGHSH and CDR2 is LQKENI. Trimming left V 6 bases short and J 0 bases short, with 9 bases between. The CDR3 is 15 residues long.

The gene calls are TRBV28 and TRBJ1-2, with D perhaps TRBD1 (6 bases). Germline V lookup: CDR1 MDHEN, CDR2 SYDVKM. The V and J ends lost 8 bases and 5 bases respectively, with 15 bases between them. The CDR3 loop spans 13 amino acids. The CDR3 bases are TGTGCCAGCCTTCCGGACAGAAAGTATGGCTACACCTTC. It specifies CASLPDRKYGYTF.